This is a list of T cell receptor beta chains from one sample in a study of OX40 agonist ivuxolimab in advanced cancers. Profiling relied on immunoSEQ multiplex PCR, and the TCRdb table lists in-frame clones only, not all of them. The sample records 78,000 or so clones, roughly 84% being singletons. The source was CD4+ or CD8+ T cells sorted from blood, collected in a trial of the OX40 agonist ivuxolimab. Receptors originate from an adult with an advanced solid tumor such as melanoma, head and neck, liver or kidney cancer. Both conserved end residues are part of each CDR3. Each record gives: clone size, V gene, D gene, J gene, CDR3 protein, CDR3 DNA. The D gene is left open where the match is weak. Clone size is stated in some rows and not others, as once, few, many or a class when expanded.

>-|TRBV7-2|-|TRBJ2-5
CASSTTSYRWETQYF
TGTGCCAGCAGCACCACTAGCTATAGGTGGGAGACCCAGTACTTC
>-|TRBV5-1|-|TRBJ2-6
CASSLPPLNSGANVLTF
TGCGCCAGCAGCTTGCCCCCTCTGAACTCTGGGGCCAACGTCCTGACTTTC
>-|TRBV6-6|-|TRBJ1-1
CASSYGVGARVPEAFF
TGTGCCAGCAGTTACGGGGTCGGGGCCCGGGTCCCTGAAGCTTTCTTT
>-|TRBV6-5|-|TRBJ2-7
CASSPSHYEQQYF
TGTGCCAGCAGTCCCTCCCATTACGAGCAGCAGTACTTC
>-|TRBV19|TRBD1|TRBJ2-2
CASTRMGQINTGELFF
TGTGCCAGTACTCGAATGGGACAGATAAACACCGGGGAGCTGTTTTTT
>-|TRBV7-6|TRBD2|TRBJ2-3
CASSQLAGEGTDTQYF
TGTGCCAGCAGCCAGCTAGCGGGAGAGGGCACAGATACGCAGTATTTT
>-|TRBV6-1|TRBD1|TRBJ2-7
CASRPGQGGYEQYF
TGTGCCAGCAGACCGGGACAGGGAGGTTACGAGCAGTACTTC
>-|TRBV18|TRBD1|TRBJ2-5
CASSPGVGQGETQYF
TGTGCCAGCTCACCAGGCGTGGGACAGGGGGAGACCCAGTACTTC
>-|TRBV11-2|TRBD1|TRBJ1-2
CASSFINRQGSYGYTF
TGTGCCAGCAGCTTTATTAACAGACAGGGCTCCTATGGCTACACCTTC
>few|TRBV2|-|TRBJ2-7
CASSHDSYEQYF
TGTGCCAGCAGTCACGACTCCTACGAGCAGTACTTC
>-|TRBV27|-|TRBJ1-6
CASSPGRENSPLHF
TGTGCCAGCAGCCCGGGACGGGAGAATTCACCCCTCCACTTT
>-|TRBV21-1|-|TRBJ2-7
CASSRKLSGTGDYEQYF
TGTGCCAGCAGCAGAAAGTTATCCGGGACAGGGGACTACGAGCAGTACTTC
>-|TRBV29-1|TRBD2|TRBJ2-7
CSVEGRASGAYEQYF
TGCAGCGTTGAAGGGCGGGCTAGCGGGGCCTACGAGCAGTACTTC
>once|TRBV29-1|-|TRBJ2-5
CSVAPLGGGETQYF
TGCAGCGTTGCCCCCCTAGGTGGGGGGGAGACCCAGTACTTC
>once|TRBV2|TRBD2|TRBJ2-7
CASRQERESYEQYF
TGTGCCAGCAGGCAAGAGCGGGAGTCCTACGAGCAGTACTTC
>-|TRBV5-1|-|TRBJ1-2
CASSTVPGHYGYTF
TGCGCCAGCAGCACGGTCCCGGGGCACTATGGCTACACCTTC
>-|TRBV5-6|-|TRBJ2-2
CASSLAGSTGELFF
TGTGCCAGCAGCTTGGCGGGCTCCACCGGGGAGCTGTTTTTT
>-|TRBV6-6|-|TRBJ2-7
CASSYRPQTISYEQYF
TGTGCCAGCAGTTACCGCCCTCAGACGATCTCCTACGAGCAGTACTTC
>-|TRBV19|TRBD2|TRBJ2-1
CASSPPGLAGQNEQFF
TGTGCCAGTAGTCCCCCTGGACTAGCGGGTCAGAATGAGCAGTTCTTC
>-|TRBV4-1|-|TRBJ2-2
CASSQVYATGELFF
TGCGCCAGCAGCCAAGTCTACGCCACCGGGGAGCTGTTTTTT
>-|TRBV18|TRBD1|TRBJ1-1
CASSPGTVENTEAFF
TGTGCCAGCTCACCAGGGACAGTGGAGAACACTGAAGCTTTCTTT
>-|TRBV27|TRBD2|TRBJ2-1
CASSPQWTSGSEQFF
TGTGCCAGCAGTCCCCAGTGGACTAGTGGGAGTGAGCAGTTCTTC
>-|TRBV5-1|-|TRBJ2-4
CASSLDGRVKNIQYF
TGCGCCAGCAGCTTGGATGGACGGGTTAAAAACATTCAGTACTTC
>-|TRBV7-9|-|TRBJ2-7
CASSLGQGRVYEQYF
TGTGCCAGCAGCTTAGGGCAGGGGCGAGTATACGAGCAGTACTTC
>-|TRBV6-1|-|TRBJ2-1
CASSEDRDSYNEQFF
TGTGCCAGCAGTGAAGACAGGGATTCCTACAATGAGCAGTTCTTC
>-|TRBV6-5|TRBD1|TRBJ1-4
CASSYSPTGGVEKLFF
TGTGCCAGCAGTTACTCACCGACAGGGGGCGTTGAAAAACTGTTTTTT
>-|TRBV21-1|-|TRBJ1-1
CASSKGSPTGDKGNTEAFF
TGTGCCAGCAGCAAAGGTTCACCAACAGGGGACAAAGGGAACACTGAAGCTTTCTTT
>-|TRBV11-2|TRBD1|TRBJ2-7
CASSLEYGTGGYEQYF
TGTGCCAGCAGCTTAGAGTACGGGACAGGGGGTTACGAGCAGTACTTC
>once|TRBV19|-|TRBJ2-1
CASSITGAPRDEQFF
TGTGCCAGTAGTATAACTGGGGCCCCTCGGGATGAGCAGTTCTTC
>-|TRBV7-9|TRBD1|TRBJ2-7
CASSLGQGAGEQYF
TGTGCCAGCAGCTTAGGACAGGGGGCCGGCGAGCAGTACTTC
>-|TRBV28|-|TRBJ2-7
CASSLSASRPYEQYF
TGTGCCAGCAGTTTATCCGCTAGTAGGCCCTACGAGCAGTACTTC
>-|TRBV6-6|TRBD1|TRBJ2-7
CASSYSSPRDSHEQYF
TGTGCCAGCAGTTACTCGTCCCCTAGGGACAGCCACGAGCAGTACTTC
>-|TRBV18|TRBD1|TRBJ1-2
CASSPDRNYGYTF
TGTGCCAGCTCACCGGACAGGAACTATGGCTACACCTTC
>-|TRBV7-2|TRBD2|TRBJ2-2
CASSSAPSGMRELFF
TGTGCCAGCAGCTCGGCCCCTAGCGGGATGAGGGAGCTGTTTTTT
>-|TRBV6-5|-|TRBJ2-1
CASRAEISYNEQFF
TGTGCCAGCAGAGCGGAAATCTCCTACAATGAGCAGTTCTTC
>-|TRBV7-9|-|TRBJ2-5
CASSLADQGWETQYF
TGTGCCAGCAGCTTAGCGGATCAGGGATGGGAGACCCAGTACTTC
>few|TRBV5-1|-|TRBJ2-7
CASTFGGSSYEQYF
TGCGCCAGCACTTTTGGTGGAAGCTCCTACGAGCAGTACTTC
>-|TRBV20-1|-|TRBJ1-1
CSRNSDTEAFF
TGCAGCCGCAACTCGGATACTGAAGCTTTCTTT
>-|TRBV19|-|TRBJ2-5
CASSPGETLQETQYF
TGTGCCAGTAGTCCGGGGGAGACCCTCCAAGAGACCCAGTACTTC
>-|TRBV6-1|-|TRBJ1-3
CASSELIGVGNTIYF
TGTGCCAGCAGTGAGTTGATAGGGGTTGGAAACACCATATATTTT
>-|TRBV18|TRBD2|TRBJ2-3
CASSLSGMGTDTQYF
TGTGCCAGCTCACTTAGCGGGATGGGCACAGATACGCAGTATTTT
>-|TRBV4-2|-|TRBJ2-7
CASSRGLSYEQYF
TGTGCCAGCAGCCGGGGACTCTCCTACGAGCAGTACTTC
>-|TRBV7-2|-|TRBJ1-1
CASSLALTGEAFF
TGTGCCAGCAGCTTAGCGCTTACGGGAGAAGCTTTCTTT
>-|TRBV4-1|-|TRBJ2-7
CASSQANEQYF
TGCGCCAGCAGCCAAGCTAACGAGCAGTACTTC
>-|TRBV9|-|TRBJ2-1
CASSPSTTNEQFF
TGTGCCAGCAGCCCGAGTACGACGAATGAGCAGTTCTTC
>-|TRBV19|TRBD1|TRBJ1-2
CASSTTGSGGNANGYTF
TGTGCCAGTAGTACGACGGGATCAGGGGGTAATGCTAATGGCTACACCTTC
>few|TRBV5-4|TRBD2|TRBJ2-1
CASSLGGLAISEQFF
TGTGCCAGCAGCTTGGGCGGACTAGCGATATCTGAGCAGTTCTTC
>-|TRBV9|TRBD2|TRBJ2-1
CASSLSGTSGLRNEQFF
TGTGCCAGCAGCTTGTCCGGGACTAGCGGTTTAAGAAATGAGCAGTTCTTC
>-|TRBV6-6|TRBD1|TRBJ2-2
CASRTPTGGGTGELFF
TGTGCCAGCAGAACCCCGACAGGGGGCGGCACCGGGGAGCTGTTTTTT
>-|TRBV25-1|TRBD2|TRBJ2-7
CASRDGGASYEQYF
TGTGCCAGCAGGGACGGGGGGGCTTCCTACGAGCAGTACTTC
>-|TRBV15|-|TRBJ2-7
CATSRDRGYEQYF
TGTGCCACCAGCAGAGATCGGGGGTACGAGCAGTACTTC
>-|TRBV5-1|TRBD1|TRBJ2-1
CASSNGQVFSYNEQFF
TGCGCCAGCAGCAACGGACAGGTATTCTCCTACAATGAGCAGTTCTTC
>few|TRBV7-9|-|TRBJ2-2
CASSFSTGELFF
TGTGCCAGCAGCTTCAGCACCGGGGAGCTGTTTTTT
>-|TRBV5-1|-|TRBJ2-3
CASSLVLAATADTQYF
TGCGCCAGCAGCTTGGTCCTAGCAGCTACAGCGGATACGCAGTATTTT
>-|TRBV5-4|-|TRBJ2-3
CASSVDIQDTQYF
TGTGCCAGCAGCGTTGACATCCAAGATACGCAGTATTTT
>once|TRBV6-1|-|TRBJ2-7
CASSLGDRLYEQYF
TGTGCCAGCAGTCTCGGAGACAGGCTCTACGAGCAGTACTTC
>few|TRBV11-3|-|TRBJ2-1
CASSLGDVSEQFF
TGTGCCAGCAGCTTAGGGGATGTGAGTGAGCAGTTCTTC
>-|TRBV5-5|TRBD2|TRBJ2-3
CASSLGLAGTDTQYF
TGTGCCAGCAGCTTGGGACTAGCGGGCACAGATACGCAGTATTTT
>-|TRBV5-1|-|TRBJ2-3
CASSQQPGPDTQYF
TGCGCCAGCAGCCAGCAACCGGGACCCGATACGCAGTATTTT